One sample yielded the 3 T cell receptor beta chains listed below, sequenced in a study of cytomegalovirus exposure and HLA in healthy donors. PCR involved 60 Vbeta and 13 Jbeta primers. Profiling relied on immunoSEQ multiplex PCR, and the TCRdb table lists in-frame clones only, not all of them. The sample gives roughly 200,000 clones, under 70% of which show up once; 2.6% is in the top ten. The sequenced sample consisted of PBMCs. The receptors stem from a man aged 35 to 55 in good health and CMV-seropositive.

This chain uses TRBV29-1 with TRBJ2-1; D possibly corresponds to TRBD1 (5 bases). Germline CDR1 and CDR2: SQVTM and ANQGSEA. Trimming removed 5 bases from V and 8 bases from J, with 13 bases in between. The CDR3 runs 12 residues. The CDR3 is CSVLRGVYEQFF. The CDR3 nucleotides read TGCAGCGTTCTTAGGGGTGTCTATGAGCAGTTCTTC.

The CDR3 DNA is TGTGCCAGCAGCTTAAATTGTCCAGGGACTTCAGCCACCGGGGAGCTGTTTTTT. Its translation: CASSLNCPGTSATGELFF. This rearrangement joins TRBV7-7 to TRBJ2-2; TRBD2 is a possible D gene (6 bases). This CDR3 has 18 residues. V was trimmed by 2 bases and J by 4 bases, leaving 20 bases between them. Per the germline V gene, CDR1 is SSHAT and CDR2 is FNYEAQ (reference sequence).

V usage is TRBV7-8 and J usage is TRBJ1-1, with no clear D. Germline V gives CDR1 SGHVS, CDR2 FQNEAQ. V was clipped by 4 bases and J by 0 bases, with 18 bases between them. The CDR3 has 17 residues. The CDR3 loop reads CASSSQRALRMNTEAFF. CDR3 in DNA: TGTGCCAGCAGCTCCCAGCGTGCCCTCCGTATGAACACTGAAGCTTTCTTT.